Included here is one TCR beta chain sequence, with context. These data belong to a study of identifying expanded T cells in peripheral blood. TCRdb's copy holds only in-frame clones and misses some; the assay was immunoSEQ multiplex PCR. Found here are roughly 100,000 clones, around 89% of them singletons; the top ten hold roughly 15%. The CDR3 runs 15 residues. CDR1 is MNHEY and CDR2 is SVGAGI in the germline V gene. V dropped 6 bases and J dropped 8; count of bases not matched to a gene: 13. V gene TRBV6-5 combines with J gene TRBJ1-2, with 9 bases matching TRBD1. Sequencing input: blood. The clonotype was recovered from a person aged 18 to 75 in good health. For the CDR3, the DNA is TGTGCCAGCAGCCGAAAACCACAGGGGGCGGGAGGCTACACCTTC. It is translated as CASSRKPQGAGGYTF.